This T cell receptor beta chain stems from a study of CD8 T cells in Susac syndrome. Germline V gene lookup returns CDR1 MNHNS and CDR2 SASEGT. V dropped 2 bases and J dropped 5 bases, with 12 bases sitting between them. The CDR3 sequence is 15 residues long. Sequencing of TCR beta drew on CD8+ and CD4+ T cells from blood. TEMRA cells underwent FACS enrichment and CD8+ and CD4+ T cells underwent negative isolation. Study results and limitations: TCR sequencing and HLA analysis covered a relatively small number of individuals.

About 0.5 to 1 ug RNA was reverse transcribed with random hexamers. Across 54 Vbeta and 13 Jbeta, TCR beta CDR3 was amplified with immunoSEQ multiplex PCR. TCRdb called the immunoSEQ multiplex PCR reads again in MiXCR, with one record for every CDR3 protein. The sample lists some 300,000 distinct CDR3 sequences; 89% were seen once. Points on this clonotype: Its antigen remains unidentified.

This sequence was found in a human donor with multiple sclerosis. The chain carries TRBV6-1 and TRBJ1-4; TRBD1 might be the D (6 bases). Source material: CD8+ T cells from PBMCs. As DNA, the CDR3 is TGTGCCAGCAGTGAATTCGACAGGCAGAATGAAAAACTGTTTTTT. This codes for CASSEFDRQNEKLFF.